This T cell receptor (beta chain) was identified in a study of blood T cell repertoires in COVID-19. This CDR3 comprises 17 residues. In terms of age and location, participants ranged from about 18 to 89 years and lived in about two dozen US areas. Donors were grouped by their self-reported clinical history. TCRdb's table, derived via immunoSEQ multiplex PCR, lists solely in-frame clones and lacks some. The sample includes about 160,000 clones, 82% seen only once; the top ten take about a sixth. This sequence was found in a man aged 60 to 69 who had recovered from COVID-19. This sequence joins TRBV21-1 and TRBJ2-5; TRBD1 is taken as the D call from the table, unchecked against the DNA. TRBV21-1 is a pseudogene segment. The sequenced material came from PBMCs or T cells enriched from blood (not recorded which). The DNA for the CDR3 is TGTGCCAGCAGCACGGAAGGGCCACAGGGGACCCAAGAGACCCAGTACTTC. Amino acid sequence: CASSTEGPQGTQETQYF.